The 23 T cell receptor beta chains below were found in one sample sequenced in a study of molecular identifiers for immune sequencing clone quantification. TCRdb re-called the PCR reads with MiXCR, one entry per CDR3 protein. Of about 500,000 distinct CDR3 sequences in the sample, around 25% were seen once. Specimen: naive CD8+ T cells from blood, with Jurkat cell RNA spiked in. Sample subset: FACS-sorted CD8+CD4-CCR7+CD45RA+ naive T cells. The receptors stem from a human donor in good health. Some libraries in this study had Jurkat cell RNA spiked in.

Comments on this clonotype: This may be a read error: a much more frequent sequence differs by one nucleotide. V is TRBV11-2 and J is TRBJ2-3; 9 bases align to TRBD2. CDR1 and CDR2 from the germline V gene are SGHAT and FQNNGV. This CDR3 region has 15 residues. V trimming: 2 bases; J trimming: 4 bases; junction bases outside the gene matches: 4. The chain's CDR3 is CASSLSGGTSDTQYF. CDR3 DNA: TGTGCCAGCAGCTTAAGCGGGGGGACCTCAGATACGCAGTATTTT.

Ten or more counts support this clonotype. V usage is TRBV4-1 and J usage is TRBJ1-1, with D perhaps TRBD1 (6 bases). The CDR3 has 16 amino acids. V was cut by 0 bases and J by 3 bases, with 14 bases left in between. The germline gives CDR1 MGHRA, CDR2 YSYEKL. Here the CDR3 DNA reads TGCGCCAGCAGCCAAGATGGAGGGGGGTACGACACTGAAGCTTTCTTT. Its protein is CASSQDGGGYDTEAFF.

This clonotype was seen ten or more times. The rearrangement joins TRBV14 to TRBJ2-2; D is undetermined. Germline V gene data show CDR1 as SGHDN and CDR2 as FVKESK. V was pared by 5 bases and J by 1 base, with 8 bases between. The CDR3 runs to 14 residues. CDR3 region: CASSWTVNTGELFF. The CDR3 DNA follows: TGTGCCAGCAGCTGGACGGTGAACACCGGGGAGCTGTTTTTT.

J is TRBJ1-2 and V is TRBV6-5; a weak D match, TRBD1 (6 bases). Trimming removed 5 bases at V and 2 bases at J, with 12 bases between. CDR3 length: 14 residues. Germline V lookup: CDR1 MNHEY, CDR2 SVGAGI. The CDR3, as DNA: TGTGCCAGCAGTACACAGGGTCTCAACTATGGCTACACCTTC. The encoded protein is CASSTQGLNYGYTF.

This clonotype has a count of ten or more. The CDR3 nucleotides are TGTGCCAGCAGTGTCCCAGGGGTTTGGGGAGAAGCTTTCTTT. This gives the protein CASSVPGVWGEAFF. The rearrangement uses TRBV6-1 and TRBJ1-1, with D tentatively TRBD1 (6 bases). This CDR3 spans 14 amino acids. Germline CDR1 reads MNHNS; CDR2 reads SASEGT. Trimming took off 4 bases at V and 8 bases at J, with 17 bases between the two ends.

Points on this clonotype: This may stem from a read error, because a much larger clone lies one nucleotide away. V and J are TRBV18 and TRBJ2-1; tentatively, D is TRBD2 (6 bases). The CDR3 is 14 amino acids. Germline V gene lookup returns CDR1 KGHSH and CDR2 LQKENI. The CDR3 sequence is CASSEGLLYDEQFF. In nucleotides, the CDR3 is TGTGCCAGCTCAGAGGGACTCCTCTACGATGAGCAGTTCTTC. Supplemented by reference TRBV18 and TRBJ2-1, the full variable domain reads NAGVMQNPRHLVRRRGQEARLRCSPMKGHSHVYWYRQLPEEGLKFMVYLQKENIIDESGMPKERFSAEFPKEGPSILRIQQVVRGDSAAYFCASSEGLLYDEQFFGPGTRLTVL.

This clonotype was counted ten times or more. The chain is built from TRBV24-1 and TRBJ2-3, with D perhaps given as TRBD1 or TRBD2 (6 bases each). The CDR3 sequence is 16 residues long. Looked up from germline, CDR1 is KGHDR and CDR2 is SFDVKD. V lost 3 bases and J lost 6, with 18 bases in between. CDR3 nucleotides: TGTGCCACCAGTGATCAGGCCACTCCGGGGGCCGATACGCAGTATTTT. The encoded protein is CATSDQATPGADTQYF.

In this sample, this clonotype turned up many times. The DNA for the CDR3 is TGTGCCAGTAGTATATATCACAGGGGGAATCAGCCCCAGCATTTT. Its translation: CASSIYHRGNQPQHF. V is TRBV19 and J is TRBJ1-5; 8 bases agree with TRBD1. Trimming cost V 2 bases and J 4 bases; bases outside gene matches: 4. The germline gives CDR1 LNHDA, CDR2 SQIVND (reference sequence). CDR3 length equals 15 residues.

This clonotype was seen many times. The rearrangement uses TRBV6-2 or TRBV6-3 and TRBJ2-6, with D maybe TRBD1 (6 bases). This CDR3 has 16 amino acids. The V and J ends lost 6 bases and 0 bases respectively, with 12 bases between them. Germline V gene data show CDR1 as MNHEY and CDR2 as SVGEGT. CDR3 coding DNA: TGTGCCAGCAGGATCTCAGGGGACTCTGGGGCCAACGTCCTGACTTTC. Translation gives CASRISGDSGANVLTF.

Many counts were recorded for this clonotype. The chain links TRBV11-2 to TRBJ2-3, with D possibly matching TRBD1 (5 bases). Germline lookup yields CDR1 SGHAT and CDR2 FQNNGV. There are 14 residues in the CDR3. V lost 5 bases to trimming and J lost 0 bases, with 9 bases between them. Here the CDR3 reads CASSNRFSTDTQYF. The CDR3 region has the DNA TGTGCCAGCAGCAACAGGTTTAGCACAGATACGCAGTATTTT.

This clonotype was counted at least ten times. The chain is built from TRBV4-1 and TRBJ1-1, with no clear D. V lost 5 bases and J lost 0, with 16 bases in between. Germline CDR1 and CDR2: MGHRA and YSYEKL. The CDR3 is 16 residues long. This chain's CDR3 is CASSLDAATMNTEAFF. The CDR3 bases are TGCGCCAGCAGCTTGGACGCAGCAACGATGAACACTGAAGCTTTCTTT.

This clonotype was picked up a small number of times. The chain couples TRBV20-1 to TRBJ2-1; 8 positions match TRBD1. Germline V gives CDR1 DFQATT, CDR2 SNEGSKA (reference sequence). The CDR3 is made up of 14 amino acids. V dropped 6 bases and J dropped 6; count of bases not matched to a gene: 10. CDR3 residues: CSAGPGQGFNEQFF. In DNA form, the CDR3 reads TGCAGTGCCGGGCCAGGACAGGGTTTCAATGAGCAGTTCTTC.

The rearrangement links TRBV20-1 to TRBJ1-2; D perhaps matches TRBD1 (6 bases). The germline V gene encodes CDR1 DFQATT and CDR2 SNEGSKA (reference sequence). The CDR3 spans 14 residues. Trimming left V 4 bases short and J 2 bases short, with 14 bases between. CDR3 residues: CSAIPWTENYGYTF. The CDR3 DNA sequence: TGCAGTGCTATCCCCTGGACAGAGAACTATGGCTACACCTTC.

On this clonotype itself: The junction shows a germline mismatch at one end, possibly a read error. The rearrangement uses TRBV14 and TRBJ2-2, with a possible D match to TRBD1 (6 bases). This CDR3 is 16 amino acids long. The germline CDR1 and CDR2 sequences are SGHDN and FVKESK. The CDR3 protein is CASSQTRGSDTGELLF. CDR3 sequence (DNA): TGTGCCAGCAGCCAGACCAGGGGTTCGGACACCGGGGAGCTGCTTTTT.

A word on this clonotype: This clone may be a read error of a much larger clone one base away. The rearrangement uses TRBV11-2 and TRBJ2-7; 8 bases match TRBD1. CDR3 length equals 14 residues. The germline V gene has CDR1 SGHAT and CDR2 FQNNGV. The CDR3, as DNA: TGTGGCAGCAGCGAAGAACGGACAGGGCCCGAGCAGTACTTC. Encoded protein: CGSSEERTGPEQYF.

For this clonotype: The conserved phenylalanine or tryptophan is not found at the CDR3 terminus, so this likely reflects a read error. The chain employs TRBV29-1 and TRBJ2-5; no clear D gene. Germline V gene sequence: CDR1 SQVTM, CDR2 ANQGSEA. This CDR3 is built from 13 residues. The CDR3 DNA reads TGCAGCGCCGAATCCGGTACCCAAGCGACCCAGTACCTC. Amino acids: CSAESGTQATQYL.

Points on this clonotype: A read error is possible here, since a much larger clone lies one base away. The J gene is TRBJ1-4, the V gene TRBV28; D remains ambiguous. Germline V lookup: CDR1 MDHEN, CDR2 SYDVKM. The CDR3 sequence is 15 residues long. In DNA form, the CDR3 reads TGTACCAGCAGTTTCTCGGCAGATGGCCGGGAAAAACTGTTTTTT. Translating gives CTSSFSADGREKLFF.

In its sample, this clonotype was seen a few times. The rearrangement joins TRBV27 to TRBJ1-2, with TRBD1 matching over 8 bases. The J segment lost 3 bases and the V segment lost 4 bases, leaving 10 bases of the junction unmatched. CDR3 length: 16 residues. Germline V gene data show CDR1 as MNHEY and CDR2 as SMNVEV (reference sequence). The DNA for the CDR3 is TGTGCCAGCAGTTGGACAGGGAATCCGGAATACTATGGCTACACCTTC. Amino acids: CASSWTGNPEYYGYTF.

This clonotype was counted a few times. The gene calls are TRBV20-1 and TRBJ2-7, with 8 bases aligning to TRBD2. CDR3 size: 17 residues. J gave up 2 bases and V 0 bases, and 12 bases lay outside the gene matches. In germline, CDR1 is DFQATT, CDR2 SNEGSKA (reference sequence). In DNA, the CDR3 is TGCAGTGCTAGAGACCCTAGCGGGCCACACACCCCCTACGAGCAGTACTTC. This translates into CSARDPSGPHTPYEQYF.

This clonotype showed up just a few times. V and J are TRBV7-9 and TRBJ1-1; D possibly corresponds to TRBD1 (6 bases). Germline V gives CDR1 SEHNR, CDR2 FQNEAQ (reference sequence). There are 12 residues in the CDR3. Trimming removed 10 bases from V and 4 bases from J, with 13 bases in between. The CDR3 region is CATGRGVTEAFF. The CDR3 DNA reads as TGTGCCACCGGGAGGGGGGTCACTGAAGCTTTCTTT.

This clonotype appeared many times. The gene calls are TRBV9 and TRBJ1-1; TRBD1 agrees at 8 bases. The CDR3 spans 14 residues. Germline CDR1 is SGDLS and CDR2 is YYNGEE. Trimming removed 8 bases from V and 4 bases from J; junction bases left unmatched: 10. CDR3 loop: CASTGGTGGTEAFF. CDR3 bases: TGTGCCAGTACTGGGGGAACAGGGGGCACTGAAGCTTTCTTT.

The genes are TRBV12-3 or TRBV12-4 and TRBJ2-7; 9 bases are shared with TRBD1. With V trimmed by 6 bases and J by 3 bases, 9 bases remained unmatched. There are 15 residues in the CDR3. CDR3 residues: CASRAGGQGVYEQYF. CDR3 in DNA: TGTGCCAGCAGAGCCGGGGGACAGGGAGTCTACGAGCAGTACTTC.

V usage is TRBV19 and J usage is TRBJ2-2, with 8 bases aligning to TRBD1. Germline V gives CDR1 LNHDA, CDR2 SQIVND (reference sequence). J was trimmed by 6 bases and V by 7 bases; bases with no gene match: 7. The CDR3 covers 14 residues. In DNA, the CDR3 is TGTGCCAGTATGGCAGGGGGCTGGTCCGGGGAGCTGTTTTTT. As protein: CASMAGGWSGELFF.